The present T cell receptor beta chain was sequenced within a study of T cell responses to AZD1222 COVID-19 vaccine. TCRdb's copy holds only in-frame clones and misses some; the assay was immunoSEQ multiplex PCR. The sample yields some 130,000 clones, 90% to 95% seen once. With regard to this clone: What it binds is unknown. The sample holds other DNA sequences that translate to the same CDR3.

V gave up 3 bases and J gave up 3 bases, with 9 bases separating them. CDR1 LNHDA and CDR2 SQIVND come from the germline V gene (reference sequence). There are 13 residues in the CDR3. General study results and limits: Donor demographics were predominantly white British with a female majority; clonal diversity may be underestimated. Close to half of spike-specific TCRs reportedly recognize unmutated variant regions.

The chain couples TRBV19 to TRBJ2-7; D remains ambiguous. The specimen was peripheral blood, collected 28 days after the second AZD1222 dose. This clonotype was sampled from an adult who received the AZD1222 COVID-19 vaccine. CDR3 loop: CASSIGTGYEQYF. CDR3 DNA: TGTGCCAGTAGTATTGGTACGGGCTACGAGCAGTACTTC.